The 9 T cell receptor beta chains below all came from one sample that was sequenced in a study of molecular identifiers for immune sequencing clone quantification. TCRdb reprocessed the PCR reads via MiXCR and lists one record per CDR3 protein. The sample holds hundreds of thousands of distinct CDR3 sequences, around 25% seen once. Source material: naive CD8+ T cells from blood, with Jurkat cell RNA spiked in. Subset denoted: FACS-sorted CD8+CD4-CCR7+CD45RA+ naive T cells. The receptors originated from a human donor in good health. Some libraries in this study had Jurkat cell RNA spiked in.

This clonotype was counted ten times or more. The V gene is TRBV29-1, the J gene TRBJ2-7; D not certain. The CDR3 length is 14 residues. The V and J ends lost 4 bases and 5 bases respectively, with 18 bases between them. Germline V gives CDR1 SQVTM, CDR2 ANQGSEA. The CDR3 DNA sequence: TGCAGCGTTGCGACTGATTTACAAGGCCACGAGCAGTACTTC. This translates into CSVATDLQGHEQYF.

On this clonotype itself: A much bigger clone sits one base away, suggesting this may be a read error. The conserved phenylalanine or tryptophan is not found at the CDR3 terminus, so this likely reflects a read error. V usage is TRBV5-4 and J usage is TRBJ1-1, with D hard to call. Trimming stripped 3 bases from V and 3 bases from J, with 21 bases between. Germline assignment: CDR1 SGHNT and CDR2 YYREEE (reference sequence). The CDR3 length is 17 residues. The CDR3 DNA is TGTGCCAGCAGCTCCCACGCCTGGGGTAGGGCGGACACTGAAGCTTTCCTT. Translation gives CASSSHAWGRADTEAFL.

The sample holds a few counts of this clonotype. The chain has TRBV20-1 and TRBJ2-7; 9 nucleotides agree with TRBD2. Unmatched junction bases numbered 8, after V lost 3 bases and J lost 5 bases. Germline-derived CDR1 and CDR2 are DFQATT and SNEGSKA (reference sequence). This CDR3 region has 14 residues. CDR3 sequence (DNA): TGCAGTGCTAGGGGGACTAGCAGTTATGACGAGCAGTACTTC. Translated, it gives CSARGTSSYDEQYF.

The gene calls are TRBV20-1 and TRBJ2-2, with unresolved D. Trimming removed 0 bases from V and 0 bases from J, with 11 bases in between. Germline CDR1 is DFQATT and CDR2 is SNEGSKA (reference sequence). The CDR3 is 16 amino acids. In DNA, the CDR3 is TGCAGTGCTAGAGATTCTGCCGTCTCGAACACCGGGGAGCTGTTTTTT. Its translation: CSARDSAVSNTGELFF.

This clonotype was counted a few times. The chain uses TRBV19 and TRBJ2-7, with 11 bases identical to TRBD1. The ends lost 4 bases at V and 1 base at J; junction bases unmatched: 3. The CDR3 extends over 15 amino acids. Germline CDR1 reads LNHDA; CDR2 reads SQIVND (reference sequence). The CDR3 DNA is TGTGCCAGTAGTAGGGACAGGGGGACTTCCTACGAGCAGTACTTC. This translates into CASSRDRGTSYEQYF.

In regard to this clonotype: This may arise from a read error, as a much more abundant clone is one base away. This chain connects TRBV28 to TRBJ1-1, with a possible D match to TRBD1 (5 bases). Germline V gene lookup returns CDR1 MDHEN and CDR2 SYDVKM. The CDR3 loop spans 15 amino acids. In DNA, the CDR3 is TGTGCCAGCAGTCCCCGGAGGGAGGGGAGCACTGAAGATTTCTTT. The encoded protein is CASSPRREGSTEDFF.

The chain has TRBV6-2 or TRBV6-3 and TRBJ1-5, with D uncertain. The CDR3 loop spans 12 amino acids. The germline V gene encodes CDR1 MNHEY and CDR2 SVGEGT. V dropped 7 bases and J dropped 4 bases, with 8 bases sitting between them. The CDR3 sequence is CASTTSNQPQHF. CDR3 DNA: TGTGCCAGCACCACCAGTAATCAGCCCCAGCATTTT.

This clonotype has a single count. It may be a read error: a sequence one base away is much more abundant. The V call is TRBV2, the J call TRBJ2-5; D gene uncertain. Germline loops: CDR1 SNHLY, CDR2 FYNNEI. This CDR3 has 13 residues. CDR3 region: CASVSQPQGTQYF. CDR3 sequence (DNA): TGTGCCAGCGTATCACAGCCACAAGGGACCCAGTACTTC.

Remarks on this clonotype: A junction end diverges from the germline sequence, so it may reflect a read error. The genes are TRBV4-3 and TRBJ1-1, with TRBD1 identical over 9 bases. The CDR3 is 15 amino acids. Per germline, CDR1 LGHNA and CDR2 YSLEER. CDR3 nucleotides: TGCGCCAGCAGACCGGGGACAGGGCTGAACACTGAAGCTTGCTTT. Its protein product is CASRPGTGLNTEACF.